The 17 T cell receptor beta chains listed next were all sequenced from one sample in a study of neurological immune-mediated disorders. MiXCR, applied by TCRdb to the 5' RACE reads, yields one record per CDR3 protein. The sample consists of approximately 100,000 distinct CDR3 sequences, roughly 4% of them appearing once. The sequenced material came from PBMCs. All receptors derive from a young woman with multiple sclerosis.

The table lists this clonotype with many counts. CDR3 loop: CASSLRDTGELFF. Written as DNA, the CDR3 is TGCGCCAGCAGCTTGCGAGACACCGGGGAGCTGTTTTTT. The J gene is TRBJ2-2, the V gene TRBV5-1; D ambiguous. V dropped 1 base and J dropped 3 bases, with 4 bases sitting between them. Per germline, CDR1 SGHRS and CDR2 YFSETQ. The CDR3 is 13 residues long.

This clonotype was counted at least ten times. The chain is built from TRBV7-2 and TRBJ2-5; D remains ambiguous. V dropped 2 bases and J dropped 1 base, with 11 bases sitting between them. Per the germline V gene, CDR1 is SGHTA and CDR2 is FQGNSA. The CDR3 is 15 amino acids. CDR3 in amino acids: CASSLSLRFQETQYF. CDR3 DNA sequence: TGTGCCAGCAGCTTATCACTGAGGTTCCAAGAGACCCAGTACTTC.

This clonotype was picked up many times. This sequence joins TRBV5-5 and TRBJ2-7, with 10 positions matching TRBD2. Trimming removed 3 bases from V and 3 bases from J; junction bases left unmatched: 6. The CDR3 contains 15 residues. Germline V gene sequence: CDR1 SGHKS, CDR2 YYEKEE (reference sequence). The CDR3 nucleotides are TGTGCCAGCAGCTCCCCGGGACTAGCGAGCTACGAGCAGTACTTC. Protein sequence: CASSSPGLASYEQYF.

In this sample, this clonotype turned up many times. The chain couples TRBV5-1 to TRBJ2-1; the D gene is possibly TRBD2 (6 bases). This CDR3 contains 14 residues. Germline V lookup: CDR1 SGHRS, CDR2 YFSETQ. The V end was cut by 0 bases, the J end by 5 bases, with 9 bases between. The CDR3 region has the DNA TGCGCCAGCAGCTTGGTTCGGGGGAACAATGAGCAGTTCTTC. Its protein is CASSLVRGNNEQFF.

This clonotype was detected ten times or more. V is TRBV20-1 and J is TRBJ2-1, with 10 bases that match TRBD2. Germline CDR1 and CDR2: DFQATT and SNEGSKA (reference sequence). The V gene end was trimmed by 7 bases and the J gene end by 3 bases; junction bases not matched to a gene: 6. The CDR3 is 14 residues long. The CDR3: CSVITSGDYNEQFF. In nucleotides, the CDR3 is TGCAGTGTCATCACTAGCGGGGACTACAATGAGCAGTTCTTC.

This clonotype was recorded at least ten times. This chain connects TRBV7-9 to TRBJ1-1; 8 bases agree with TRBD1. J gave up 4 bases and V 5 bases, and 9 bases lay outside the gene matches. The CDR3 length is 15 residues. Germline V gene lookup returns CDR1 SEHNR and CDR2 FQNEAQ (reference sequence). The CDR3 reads CASSPQGATGTEAFF. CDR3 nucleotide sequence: TGTGCCAGCAGCCCCCAGGGGGCGACGGGCACTGAAGCTTTCTTT.

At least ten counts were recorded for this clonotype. CDR3 residues: CSAGRGSDGYTF. In nucleotides, the CDR3 is TGCAGTGCTGGGCGGGGTTCAGATGGCTACACCTTC. This chain links TRBV20-1 with TRBJ1-2; no reliable D call. The germline V gene has CDR1 DFQATT and CDR2 SNEGSKA (reference sequence). Trimming left V 5 bases short and J 6 bases short, with 13 bases between. CDR3 length: 12 residues.

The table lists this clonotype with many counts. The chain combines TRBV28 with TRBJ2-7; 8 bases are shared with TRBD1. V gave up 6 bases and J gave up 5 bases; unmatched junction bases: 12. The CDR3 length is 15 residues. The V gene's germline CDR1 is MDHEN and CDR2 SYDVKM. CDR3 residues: CASSRSGQGGHEQYF. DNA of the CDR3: TGTGCCAGCAGCCGAAGCGGACAGGGCGGGCACGAGCAGTACTTC.

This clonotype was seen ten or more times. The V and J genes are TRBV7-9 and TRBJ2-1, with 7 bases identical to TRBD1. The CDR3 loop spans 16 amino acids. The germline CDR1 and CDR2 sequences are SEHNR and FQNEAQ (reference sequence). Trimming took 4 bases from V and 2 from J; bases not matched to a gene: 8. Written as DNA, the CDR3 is TGTGCCAGCAGCTCCGCGGACAGGTCCCCCTACAATGAGCAGTTCTTC. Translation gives CASSSADRSPYNEQFF.

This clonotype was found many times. CDR3 sequence: CASSPIAGGTGELFF. CDR3 coding DNA: TGTGCCAGCAGTCCAATAGCGGGGGGAACCGGGGAGCTGTTTTTT. The genes are TRBV2 and TRBJ2-2; 10 bases agree with TRBD2. Looked up from germline, CDR1 is SNHLY and CDR2 is FYNNEI. J lost 5 bases, V lost 5 bases, and 5 bases had no gene match. The CDR3 has 15 residues.

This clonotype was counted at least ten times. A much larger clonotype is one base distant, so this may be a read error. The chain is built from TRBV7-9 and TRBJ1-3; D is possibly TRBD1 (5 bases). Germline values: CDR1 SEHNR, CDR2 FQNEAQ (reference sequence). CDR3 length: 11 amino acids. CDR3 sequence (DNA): TGTGCCAGCGAGGGGTTAAACACCACATATTTT. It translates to CASEGLNTTYF.

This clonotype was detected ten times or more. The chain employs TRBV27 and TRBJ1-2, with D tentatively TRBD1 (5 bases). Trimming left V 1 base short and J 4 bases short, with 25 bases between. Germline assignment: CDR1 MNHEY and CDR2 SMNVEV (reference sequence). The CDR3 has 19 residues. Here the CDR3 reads CASSLFANPGREGLYGYTF. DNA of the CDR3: TGTGCCAGCAGTTTATTTGCGAACCCAGGTCGGGAGGGACTCTATGGCTACACCTTC.

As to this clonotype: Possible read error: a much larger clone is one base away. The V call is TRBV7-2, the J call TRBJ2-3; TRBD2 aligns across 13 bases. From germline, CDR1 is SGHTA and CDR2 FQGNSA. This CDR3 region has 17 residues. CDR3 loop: CASSFLGLAGDTDKQYF. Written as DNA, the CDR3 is TGTGCCAGCAGCTTCCTCGGACTAGCGGGGGACACAGATAAGCAGTATTTT.

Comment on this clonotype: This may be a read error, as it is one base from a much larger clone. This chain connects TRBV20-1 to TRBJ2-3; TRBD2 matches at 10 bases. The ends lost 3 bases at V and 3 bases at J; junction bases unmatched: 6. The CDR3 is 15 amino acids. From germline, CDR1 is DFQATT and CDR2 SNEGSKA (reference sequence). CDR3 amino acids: CSASEPSGSTDTQYF. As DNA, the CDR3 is TGCAGTGCTAGTGAGCCTAGCGGGAGTACAGATACGCAGTATTTT.

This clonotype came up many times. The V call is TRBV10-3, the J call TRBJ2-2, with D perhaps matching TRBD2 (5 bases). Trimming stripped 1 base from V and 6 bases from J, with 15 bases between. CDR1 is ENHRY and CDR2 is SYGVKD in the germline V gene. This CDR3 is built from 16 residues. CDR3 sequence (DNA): TGTGCCATCAGTGAGTTCAGCGGAGAGGACCCCGGGGAGCTGTTTTTT. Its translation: CAISEFSGEDPGELFF.

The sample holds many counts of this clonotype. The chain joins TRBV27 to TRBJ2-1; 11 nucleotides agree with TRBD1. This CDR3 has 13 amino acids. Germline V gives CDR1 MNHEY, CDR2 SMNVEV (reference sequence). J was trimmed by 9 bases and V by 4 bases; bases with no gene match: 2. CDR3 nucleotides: TGTGCCAGCAGTTGGACAGGGGGCACTGAGCAGTTCTTC. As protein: CASSWTGGTEQFF.

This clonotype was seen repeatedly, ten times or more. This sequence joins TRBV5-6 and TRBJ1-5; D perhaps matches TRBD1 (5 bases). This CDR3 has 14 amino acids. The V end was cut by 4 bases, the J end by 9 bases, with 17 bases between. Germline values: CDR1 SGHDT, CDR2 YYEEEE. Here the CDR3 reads CASSDGTGSGPQHF. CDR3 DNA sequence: TGTGCCAGCAGCGACGGGACTGGGTCTGGGCCCCAGCATTTT. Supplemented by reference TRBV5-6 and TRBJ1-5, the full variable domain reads DAGVTQSPTHLIKTRGQQVTLRCSPKSGHDTVSWYQQALGQGPQFIFQYYEEEERQRGNFPDRFSGHQFPNYSSELNVNALLLGDSALYLCASSDGTGSGPQHFGDGTRLSIL.